This TCR beta chain derives from a study of brain T cells in children with intractable seizures. Generated by immunoSEQ multiplex PCR, the TCRdb table keeps only in-frame clones and is missing some. The table shows about 110,000 clones, with approximately 94% occurring only once. Patients received at least one anti-epileptic drug before surgery. The ends lost 4 bases at V and 10 bases at J; junction bases unmatched: 3. The CDR3 sequence is 14 residues long. The V gene's germline CDR1 is SGHRS and CDR2 YFSETQ. The sequencing here drew on peripheral blood, taken at surgery. The TCR was taken from a boy under two years old with hemimegalencephaly and intractable seizures. The genes are TRBV5-1 and TRBJ2-3; 16 bases line up with TRBD2. CDR3 nucleotides: TGCGCCAGCAGCCCGGGACTAGCGGGAGGGCCGCAGTATTTT. Residues: CASSPGLAGGPQYF.